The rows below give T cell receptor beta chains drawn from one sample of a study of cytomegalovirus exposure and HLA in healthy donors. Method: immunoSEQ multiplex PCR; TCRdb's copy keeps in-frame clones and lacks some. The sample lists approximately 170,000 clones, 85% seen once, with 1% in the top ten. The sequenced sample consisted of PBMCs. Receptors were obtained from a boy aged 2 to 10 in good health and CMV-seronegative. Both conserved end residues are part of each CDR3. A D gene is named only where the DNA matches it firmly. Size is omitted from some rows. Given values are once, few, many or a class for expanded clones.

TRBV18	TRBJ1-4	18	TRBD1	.	CASSFVPGQGAINEKLFF	TGTGCCAGCTCATTTGTCCCCGGACAGGGGGCGATTAATGAAAAACTGTTTTTT
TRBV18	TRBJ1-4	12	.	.	CASSGTREKLFF	TGTGCCAGCTCAGGGACTCGGGAAAAACTGTTTTTT
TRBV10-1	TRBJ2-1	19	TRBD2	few	CASSDYGLAGGSEYNEQFF	TGCGCCAGCAGTGACTACGGACTAGCGGGAGGGAGTGAGTATAATGAGCAGTTCTTC
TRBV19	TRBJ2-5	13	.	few	CASSIQVLETQYF	TGTGCCAGTAGTATTCAGGTTTTAGAGACCCAGTACTTC
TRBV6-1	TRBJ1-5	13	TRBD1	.	CAGRTGDNQPQHF	TGTGCCGGGCGGACAGGGGACAATCAGCCCCAGCATTTT
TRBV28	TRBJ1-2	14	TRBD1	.	CASSWDRGERGYTF	TGTGCCAGCAGTTGGGACAGGGGGGAAAGAGGCTACACCTTC
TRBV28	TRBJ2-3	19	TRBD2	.	CASSLFSPGTSGSTDTQYF	TGTGCCAGCAGTTTATTTAGTCCCGGGACTAGCGGAAGCACAGATACGCAGTATTTT
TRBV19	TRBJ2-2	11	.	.	CASTETGELFF	TGTGCCAGTACTGAGACCGGGGAGCTGTTTTTT
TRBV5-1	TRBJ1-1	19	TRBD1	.	CASSLVGGATGGVNTEAFF	TGCGCCAGCAGCTTAGTAGGGGGCGCCACAGGTGGGGTGAACACTGAAGCTTTCTTT
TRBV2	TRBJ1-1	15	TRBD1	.	CASRKSGTGKTEAFF	TGTGCCAGCAGGAAATCCGGGACAGGGAAAACTGAAGCTTTCTTT
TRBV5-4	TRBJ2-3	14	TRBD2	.	CASSTGLDTDTQYF	TGTGCCAGCAGCACAGGACTAGACACAGATACGCAGTATTTT
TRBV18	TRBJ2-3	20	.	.	CASSPRELSSLTGYTDTQYF	TGTGCCAGCTCACCCCGCGAGTTGAGTTCGTTGACGGGATACACAGATACGCAGTATTTT
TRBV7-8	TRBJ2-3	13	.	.	CASSLPSTDTQYF	TGTGCCAGCAGCTTACCTAGCACAGATACGCAGTATTTT
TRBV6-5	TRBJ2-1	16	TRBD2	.	CASSYPLAGGPNEQFF	TGTGCCAGCAGTTACCCACTAGCGGGGGGGCCCAATGAGCAGTTCTTC
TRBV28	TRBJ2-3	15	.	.	CASSPGASGTDTQYF	TGTGCCAGCAGTCCTGGGGCTAGCGGCACAGATACGCAGTATTTT
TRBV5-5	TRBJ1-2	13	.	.	CASSNRRNYGYTF	TGTGCCAGCAGCAACCGTAGAAACTATGGCTACACCTTC
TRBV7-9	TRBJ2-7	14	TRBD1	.	CASSTRDRAYEQYF	TGTGCCAGCAGCACCCGGGACAGGGCTTACGAGCAGTACTTC
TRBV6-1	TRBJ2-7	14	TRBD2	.	CASSVGTSGTEQYF	TGTGCCAGCAGTGTCGGGACTAGCGGGACCGAGCAGTACTTC
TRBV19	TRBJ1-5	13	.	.	CASSIGRDQPQHF	TGTGCCAGTAGTATTGGGCGGGATCAGCCCCAGCATTTT
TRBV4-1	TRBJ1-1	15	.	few	CASGHKGVLNTEAFF	TGCGCCAGCGGACACAAGGGGGTATTGAACACTGAAGCTTTCTTT
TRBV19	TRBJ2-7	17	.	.	CASSANLRTALPYEQYF	TGTGCCAGTAGTGCAAACCTTAGGACAGCCCTTCCCTACGAGCAGTACTTC
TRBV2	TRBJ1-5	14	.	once	CASSEASPNQPQHF	TGTGCCAGCAGTGAAGCGAGTCCTAATCAGCCCCAGCATTTT
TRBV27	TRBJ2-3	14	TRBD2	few	CASSLSLAGDTQYF	TGTGCCAGCAGTTTATCACTAGCGGGGGATACGCAGTATTTT
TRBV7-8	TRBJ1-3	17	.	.	CASSPQSGGSSGNTIYF	TGTGCCAGCAGCCCCCAGAGTGGCGGGTCCTCTGGAAACACCATATATTTT
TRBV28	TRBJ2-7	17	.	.	CASSFHALLALSHEQYF	TGTGCCAGCAGTTTCCATGCTCTCCTAGCGCTCTCCCACGAGCAGTACTTC
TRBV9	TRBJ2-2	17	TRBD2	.	CASSVGASGWTTGELFF	TGTGCCAGCAGCGTAGGGGCTAGCGGGTGGACCACCGGGGAGCTGTTTTTT
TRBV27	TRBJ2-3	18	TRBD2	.	CASSPLHLAGIVTDTQYF	TGTGCCAGCAGTCCGCTCCATTTAGCGGGAATAGTAACAGATACGCAGTATTTT
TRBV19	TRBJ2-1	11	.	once	CATRADNEQFF	TGTGCCACTAGGGCCGACAATGAGCAGTTCTTC
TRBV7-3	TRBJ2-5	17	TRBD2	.	CASSLDAGLAGQETQYF	TGTGCCAGCAGCTTAGACGCCGGACTAGCGGGACAAGAGACCCAGTACTTC
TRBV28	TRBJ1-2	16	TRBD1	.	CASSYPPGQGNYGYTF	TGTGCCAGCAGTTACCCACCGGGACAGGGGAACTATGGCTACACCTTC
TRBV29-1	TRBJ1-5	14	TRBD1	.	CSVQTGTGFQPQHF	TGCAGCGTTCAGACCGGGACAGGGTTTCAGCCCCAGCATTTT
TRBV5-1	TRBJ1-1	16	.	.	CASSPSLLIMNTEAFF	TGCGCCAGCAGCCCAAGCCTTTTGATTATGAACACTGAAGCTTTCTTT
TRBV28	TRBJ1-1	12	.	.	CASSFYSTEAFF	TGTGCCAGCAGTTTTTACAGCACTGAAGCTTTCTTT
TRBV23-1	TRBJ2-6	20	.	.	CASSQLIQGRKSSGANVLTF	TGCGCCAGCAGCCAACTCATACAGGGACGAAAGAGCTCTGGGGCCAACGTCCTGACTTTC
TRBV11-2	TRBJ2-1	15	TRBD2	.	CASSSLTSGGNEQFF	TGTGCCAGCAGCTCATTGACTAGCGGGGGCAATGAGCAGTTCTTC
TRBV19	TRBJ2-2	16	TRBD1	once	CASSADRGHNTGELFF	TGTGCCAGTAGTGCGGACAGGGGCCATAACACCGGGGAGCTGTTTTTT